The subject of this entry is one T cell receptor beta chain. This sample is drawn from a study of control samples from healthy donors and cancer patients. TCRdb keeps only in-frame clones here, not all; method: immunoSEQ multiplex PCR. The sample includes about 130,000 clones, approximately 92% seen only once; the top ten take 2% to 2.5%. The specimen was blood. The receptor's source is a man between 18 and 29 years old in good health.

CDR3 in DNA: TGTGCCAGCTCACCGATCGGGGAGGGGGATGAGCAGTTCTTC. It codes for CASSPIGEGDEQFF. The rearrangement uses TRBV18 and TRBJ2-1, with TRBD2 as a possible D gene (7 bases). CDR1 is KGHSH and CDR2 is LQKENI in the germline V gene. The V end lost 3 bases, the J end lost 8 bases, and 14 bases lay between the germline ends. The CDR3 extends over 14 amino acids.